The source of this TCR beta chain is a study of human T cells and chemical hapten exposure. Across the study: Upper-back patch tests with 0.01% DPC were read at 6 days.

As for time point: patch test 1, 2 weeks after DPC sensitization. Treatment given: therapeutic diphenylcyclopropenone sensitization with weekly scalp DPC. The study extracted total RNA from unfractionated whole blood. Details on this clonotype: What it binds is not known.

Findings and caveats of the study: Counts of expanded TCRs at PT1 were positively correlated with patch test score.

In germline, CDR1 is SQVTM, CDR2 ANQGSEA. The CDR3 totals 15 residues. V dropped 2 bases and J dropped 4; count of bases not matched to a gene: 8. TCRdb re-called the RACE reads with MiXCR, one entry per CDR3 protein. The sample includes around 39,000 distinct CDR3 sequences, more than 6% of them seen just once. The TCR originated in a woman under 40 with alopecia areata. Some clones in this sample may be carry-over from other donors' samples. This specimen was whole blood, taken in connection with sensitization to the hapten diphenylcyclopropenone (DPC). The chain joins TRBV29-1 to TRBJ2-1, with 7 bases identical to TRBD1. CDR3 in DNA: TGCAGCGTTGAATTGAAGGGGGCCCTTTACAATGAGCAGTTCTTC. It yields the protein CSVELKGALYNEQFF.